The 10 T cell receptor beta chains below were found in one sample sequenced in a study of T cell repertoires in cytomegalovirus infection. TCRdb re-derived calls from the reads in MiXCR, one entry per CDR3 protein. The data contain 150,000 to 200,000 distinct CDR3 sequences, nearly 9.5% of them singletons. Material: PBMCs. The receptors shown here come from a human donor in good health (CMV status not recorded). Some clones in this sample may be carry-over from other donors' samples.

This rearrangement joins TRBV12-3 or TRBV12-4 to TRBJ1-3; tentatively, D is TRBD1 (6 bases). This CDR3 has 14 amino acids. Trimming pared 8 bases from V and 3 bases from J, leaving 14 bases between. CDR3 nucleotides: TGTGCCAGCCTCTTACAGGGCATTGGAAACACCATATATTTT. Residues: CASLLQGIGNTIYF.

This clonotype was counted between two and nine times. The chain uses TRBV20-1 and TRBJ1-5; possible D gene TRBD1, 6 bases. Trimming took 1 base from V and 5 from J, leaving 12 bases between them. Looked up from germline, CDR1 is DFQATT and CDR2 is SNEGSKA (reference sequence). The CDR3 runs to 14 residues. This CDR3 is CSARGGGKDQPQHF. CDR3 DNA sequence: TGCAGTGCTAGAGGGGGGGGCAAGGATCAGCCCCAGCATTTT.

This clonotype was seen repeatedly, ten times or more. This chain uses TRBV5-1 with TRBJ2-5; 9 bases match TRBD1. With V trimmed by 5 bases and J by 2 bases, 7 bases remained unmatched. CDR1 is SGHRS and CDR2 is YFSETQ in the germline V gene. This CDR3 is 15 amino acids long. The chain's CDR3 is CASRPGGQGQETQYF. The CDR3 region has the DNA TGCGCCAGCAGACCTGGGGGACAGGGACAAGAGACCCAGTACTTC.

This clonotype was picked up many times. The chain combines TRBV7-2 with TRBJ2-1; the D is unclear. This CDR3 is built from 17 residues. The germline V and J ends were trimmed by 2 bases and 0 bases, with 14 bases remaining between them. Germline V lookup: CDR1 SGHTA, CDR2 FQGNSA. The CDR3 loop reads CASSLLFSLSSYNEQFF. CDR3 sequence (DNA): TGTGCCAGCAGCTTACTATTCTCCCTCAGCTCCTACAATGAGCAGTTCTTC.

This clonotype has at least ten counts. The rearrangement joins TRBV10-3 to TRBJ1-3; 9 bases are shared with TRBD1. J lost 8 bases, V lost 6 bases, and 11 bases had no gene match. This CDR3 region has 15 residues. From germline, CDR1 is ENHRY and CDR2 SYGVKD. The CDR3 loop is CAIRDEPGQGDTIYF. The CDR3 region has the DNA TGTGCCATCAGAGACGAACCGGGACAGGGTGACACCATATATTTT.

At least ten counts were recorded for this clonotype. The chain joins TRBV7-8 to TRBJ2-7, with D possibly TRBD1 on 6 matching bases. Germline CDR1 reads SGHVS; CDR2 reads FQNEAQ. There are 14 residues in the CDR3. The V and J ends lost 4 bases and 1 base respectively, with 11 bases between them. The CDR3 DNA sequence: TGTGCCAGCAGCTCCGCAGGGGTGTCCTACGAGCAGTACTTC. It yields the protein CASSSAGVSYEQYF. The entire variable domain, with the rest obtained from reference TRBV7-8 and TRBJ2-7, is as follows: GAGVSQSPRYKVAKRGQDVALRCDPISGHVSLFWYQQALGQGPEFLTYFQNEAQLDKSGLPSDRFFAERPEGSVSTLKIQRTQQEDSAVYLCASSSAGVSYEQYFGPGTRLTVT.

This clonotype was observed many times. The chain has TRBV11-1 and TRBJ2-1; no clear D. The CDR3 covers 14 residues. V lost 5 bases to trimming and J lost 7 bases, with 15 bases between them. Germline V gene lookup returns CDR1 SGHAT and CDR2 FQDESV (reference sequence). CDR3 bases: TGTGCCAGCAGCGCTTCCGCGTCCGGAAATGAGCAGTTCTTC. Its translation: CASSASASGNEQFF.

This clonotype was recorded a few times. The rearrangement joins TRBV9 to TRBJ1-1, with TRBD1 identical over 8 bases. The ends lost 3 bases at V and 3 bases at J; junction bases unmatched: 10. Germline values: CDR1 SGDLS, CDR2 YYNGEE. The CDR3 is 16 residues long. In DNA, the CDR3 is TGTGCCAGCAGCGAGACCGGGACAGGTACTTACACTGAAGCTTTCTTT. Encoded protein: CASSETGTGTYTEAFF.

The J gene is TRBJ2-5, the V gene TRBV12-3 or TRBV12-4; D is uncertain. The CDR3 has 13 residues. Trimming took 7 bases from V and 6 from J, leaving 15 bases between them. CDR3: CASTHGSLQTQYF. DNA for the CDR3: TGTGCCAGCACCCACGGGTCTCTACAGACCCAGTACTTC.

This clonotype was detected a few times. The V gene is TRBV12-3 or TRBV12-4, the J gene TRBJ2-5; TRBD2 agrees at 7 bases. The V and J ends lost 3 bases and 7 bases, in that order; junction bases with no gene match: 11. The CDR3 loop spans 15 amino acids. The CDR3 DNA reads TGTGCCAGCAGTTTCGGGTCGGGAGGAATCGGGACCCAGTACTTC. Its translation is CASSFGSGGIGTQYF.